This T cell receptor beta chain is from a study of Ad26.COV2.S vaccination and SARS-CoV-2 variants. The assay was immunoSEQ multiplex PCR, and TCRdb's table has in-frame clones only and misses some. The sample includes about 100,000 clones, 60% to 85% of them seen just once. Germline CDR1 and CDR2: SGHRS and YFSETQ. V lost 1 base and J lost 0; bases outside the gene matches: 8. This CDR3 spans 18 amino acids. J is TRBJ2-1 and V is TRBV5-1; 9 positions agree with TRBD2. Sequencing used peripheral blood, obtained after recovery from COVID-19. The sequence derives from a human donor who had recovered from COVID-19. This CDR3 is CASSLLLAGESSYNEQFF. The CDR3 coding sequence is TGCGCCAGCAGCTTGTTGTTAGCGGGGGAGAGCTCCTACAATGAGCAGTTCTTC.